The rows below give T cell receptor beta chains drawn from one sample of a study of control samples from healthy donors and cancer patients. Method: immunoSEQ multiplex PCR; TCRdb's copy keeps in-frame clones and lacks some. The sample holds over 80,000 clones, approximately 86% seen once. Specimen: blood. The receptors stem from a young man in good health. The CDR3 runs from the conserved cysteine through the conserved F or W.

>TRBJ2-1|TRBV18
CASSSTSGVRNEQFF
>TRBJ2-3|TRBV18
CASSPGLPDTQYF
>TRBJ1-1|TRBV6-5
CATGWPEAFF
>TRBJ2-2|TRBV28
CASRPTGRGAGELFF
>TRBJ1-4|TRBV11-2
CASSPGQGGTNEKLFF
>TRBJ2-7|TRBV10-3
CAISGPAGGRFGYKQYF
>TRBJ2-2|TRBV28
CASRLRTGGIGELFF
>TRBJ2-1|TRBV12-3/TRBV12-4
CASSVNEQFF
>TRBJ2-3|TRBV19
CASSIAGASTDTQYF
>TRBJ1-1|TRBV30
CAWSVLLNTEAFF
>TRBJ1-1|TRBV11-2
CASSLEEGYGRDTEAFF